The 26 T cell receptor beta chains presented below share a single source sample, sequenced in a study of OX40 agonist ivuxolimab in advanced cancers. Only in-frame clones appear in the TCRdb table, and some are missing; sequencing was by immunoSEQ multiplex PCR. The sample includes 55,000 to 70,000 clones, approximately 87% seen only once; the top ten take roughly 2.8%. The sample was CD4+ or CD8+ T cells sorted from blood, taken in a trial of the OX40 agonist ivuxolimab. All receptors derive from an adult with an advanced solid tumor such as melanoma, head and neck, liver or kidney cancer.

A few counts support this clone. This chain connects TRBV7-2 to TRBJ2-3; weak D call: TRBD1 (5 bases). The CDR3 spans 14 residues. CDR1 and CDR2 from the germline V gene are SGHTA and FQGNSA. V lost 4 bases, J lost 0 bases, and 8 bases lay in between. This CDR3 reads CASSWGGSTDTQYF. The CDR3 DNA reads TGTGCCAGCAGCTGGGGCGGTAGCACAGATACGCAGTATTTT.

The table lists this clone with a few counts. V is TRBV5-6 and J is TRBJ2-5; D is possibly TRBD2 (6 bases). CDR1 is SGHDT, CDR2 YYEEEE, per germline. The CDR3 length is 15 residues. Trimming cost V 0 bases and J 5 bases, with 14 bases left between them. CDR3 sequence reads: CASSLASRRGETQYF. Written as DNA, the CDR3 is TGTGCCAGCAGCTTGGCATCCCGCCGGGGGGAGACCCAGTACTTC.

This sequence joins TRBV7-2 and TRBJ1-1; D uncertain. Germline CDR1 reads SGHTA; CDR2 reads FQGNSA. The V and J ends lost 3 bases and 3 bases respectively, with 11 bases between them. The CDR3 runs to 14 residues. The DNA of the CDR3 is TGTGCCAGCAGCTTTCTGAACAGTTACACTGAAGCTTTCTTT. Translating gives CASSFLNSYTEAFF.

The chain links TRBV7-9 to TRBJ2-3; tentatively, D is TRBD1 or TRBD2 (5 bases each). The V end lost 5 bases, the J end lost 0 bases, and 15 bases lay between the germline ends. The CDR3 runs to 16 residues. Looked up from germline, CDR1 is SEHNR and CDR2 is FQNEAQ (reference sequence). The CDR3 DNA reads as TGTGCCAGCAGCGGGGGTCTCAGGGATAGCACAGATACGCAGTATTTT. It yields the protein CASSGGLRDSTDTQYF. The variable domain in full, with the rest retrieved from reference TRBV7-9 and TRBJ2-3, is DTGVSQNPRHKITKRGQNVTFRCDPISEHNRLYWYRQTLGQGPEFLTYFQNEAQLEKSRLLSDRFSAERPKGSFSTLEIQRTEQGDSAMYLCASSGGLRDSTDTQYFGPGTRLTVL.

V gene TRBV11-2 combines with J gene TRBJ2-6; TRBD2 matches 11 bases. The germline gives CDR1 SGHAT, CDR2 FQNNGV. V lost 4 bases, J lost 0 bases, and 8 bases stayed unmatched. This CDR3 has 19 residues. CDR3 coding DNA: TGTGCCAGCAGCTCCGGACTAGCGGGCGGATTCTCTGGGGCCAACGTCCTGACTTTC. Protein product: CASSSGLAGGFSGANVLTF.

The chain recombines TRBV6-5 with TRBJ1-6; TRBD1 is a possible D gene (5 bases). Germline CDR1 is MNHEY and CDR2 is SVGAGI. The CDR3 covers 15 residues. V lost 4 bases and J 8 bases, leaving 15 bases between the germline ends. The CDR3 region is CASSWGSRTDSPLHF. As DNA, the CDR3 is TGTGCCAGCAGTTGGGGGAGCAGGACTGATTCACCCCTCCACTTT.

This sequence joins TRBV19 and TRBJ2-3; D call uncertain. V lost 6 bases and J lost 2, with 6 bases in between. The germline V gene encodes CDR1 LNHDA and CDR2 SQIVND (reference sequence). The CDR3 totals 12 residues. The CDR3 sequence: CASRVDTDTQYF. CDR3 bases: TGTGCCAGTAGGGTTGACACAGATACGCAGTATTTT.

The CDR3 sequence: CASSEAGGSYNEQFF. CDR3 DNA sequence: TGTGCCAGCAGTGAAGCGGGGGGGTCTTACAATGAGCAGTTCTTC. The chain uses TRBV6-1 and TRBJ2-1; 7 bases fit TRBD2. V lost 0 bases, J lost 4 bases, and 3 bases stayed unmatched. Germline assignment: CDR1 MNHNS and CDR2 SASEGT. The CDR3 is 15 residues long.

The rearrangement uses TRBV9 and TRBJ2-3, with 7 bases aligning to TRBD2. The V gene's germline CDR1 is SGDLS and CDR2 YYNGEE. CDR3 length: 16 amino acids. V was clipped by 4 bases and J by 0 bases; unmatched bases: 8. The CDR3 coding sequence is TGTGCCAGCAGCCTCGGACTAGAGACGAGCACAGATACGCAGTATTTT. The encoded protein is CASSLGLETSTDTQYF.

The V and J genes are TRBV21-1 and TRBJ2-7. TRBV21-1 is classified as a pseudogene. The length of the CDR3 is 15 residues. The CDR3: CASSKAGRGGYEQYF. The CDR3 DNA follows: TGTGCCAGCAGCAAAGCTGGCAGGGGAGGATACGAGCAGTACTTC.

The V and J genes are TRBV5-1 and TRBJ2-7; TRBD2 agrees at 7 bases. CDR1 SGHRS and CDR2 YFSETQ come from the germline V gene. The CDR3 is 16 amino acids. Trimming removed 4 bases from V and 1 base from J; junction bases left unmatched: 11. The CDR3 protein is CASSKERGTNSYEQYF. CDR3 sequence (DNA): TGCGCCAGCAGCAAAGAGCGGGGAACAAATTCCTACGAGCAGTACTTC.

This rearrangement joins TRBV2 to TRBJ2-7, with D perhaps matching TRBD1 or TRBD2 (6 bases each). Germline CDR1 and CDR2: SNHLY and FYNNEI. Trimming removed 6 bases at V and 2 bases at J, with 17 bases between. This CDR3 has 15 amino acids. This chain's CDR3 is CASRRGDFGTYEQYF. CDR3 bases: TGTGCCAGCAGAAGGGGGGACTTCGGGACCTACGAGCAGTACTTC. The full variable domain, its missing parts supplied by reference TRBV2 and TRBJ2-7, is EPEVTQTPSHQVTQMGQEVILRCVPISNHLYFYWYRQILGQKVEFLVSFYNNEISEKSEIFDDQFSVERPDGSNFTLKIRSTKLEDSAMYFCASRRGDFGTYEQYFGPGTRLTVT.

The gene calls are TRBV28 and TRBJ1-4, with TRBD1 matching 10 bases. V lost 6 bases, J lost 2 bases, and 15 bases stayed unmatched. Looked up from germline, CDR1 is MDHEN and CDR2 is SYDVKM. The CDR3 runs 19 residues. This CDR3 is CASSTPGQGLVSTNEKLFF. CDR3 DNA sequence: TGTGCCAGCAGCACACCGGGACAGGGGCTTGTATCTACTAATGAAAAACTGTTTTTT.

The chain employs TRBV7-9 and TRBJ1-4, with TRBD1 matching 7 bases. Germline V gene data show CDR1 as SEHNR and CDR2 as FQNEAQ (reference sequence). Trimming took 6 bases from V and 7 from J; bases not matched to a gene: 8. There are 14 residues in the CDR3. The CDR3 DNA reads TGTGCCAGCAGTCCCCAGGGGGTTGGTGAAAAACTGTTTTTT. It yields the protein CASSPQGVGEKLFF.

The chain employs TRBV11-3 and TRBJ2-1; D could derive from TRBD1 or TRBD2 (5 bases each). CDR1 is SGHNT, CDR2 YENEEA, per germline. The V end lost 1 base, the J end lost 8 bases, and 18 bases lay between the germline ends. The CDR3 is made up of 16 amino acids. The DNA of the CDR3 is TGTGCCAGCAGCTTAGTTGCCGGGTCGGGGCGGGATGAGCAGTTCTTC. Protein: CASSLVAGSGRDEQFF.

The chain has TRBV2 and TRBJ2-3; D could derive from TRBD1 or TRBD2 (5 bases each). V was pared by 4 bases and J by 0 bases, with 14 bases between. The CDR3 contains 16 residues. CDR1 and CDR2 (germline): SNHLY, FYNNEI. The CDR3 DNA sequence: TGTGCCAGCAGTGGGGGGAGCGGACCTAGCACAGATACGCAGTATTTT. Translated, it gives CASSGGSGPSTDTQYF.

The V and J genes are TRBV9 and TRBJ1-2; TRBD1 matches at 7 bases. The germline gives CDR1 SGDLS, CDR2 YYNGEE. This CDR3 contains 13 residues. V shed 0 bases, J shed 6 bases, and the junction held 2 bases outside the gene matches. The CDR3 DNA is TGTGCCAGCAGCGTAGGTACAGGGGATGGCTACACCTTC. Translating gives CASSVGTGDGYTF.

V is TRBV4-2 and J is TRBJ2-5; D might be TRBD2 (7 bases). Germline V gene lookup returns CDR1 LGHNA and CDR2 YNFKEQ. V was shortened by 0 bases and J by 0 bases, with 11 bases between the two germline ends. The CDR3 totals 16 residues. CDR3 sequence reads: CASSQELGGHQETQYF. The DNA for the CDR3 is TGTGCCAGCAGCCAAGAGTTGGGGGGGCACCAAGAGACCCAGTACTTC.

The table lists this clone with a count of one. The J gene is TRBJ1-3, the V gene TRBV7-9, with D possibly being TRBD1 (5 bases). V was pared by 4 bases and J by 3 bases, with 13 bases between. The germline V gene encodes CDR1 SEHNR and CDR2 FQNEAQ (reference sequence). This CDR3 comprises 15 residues. The CDR3 region is CASSSAGTLGNTIYF. The CDR3 DNA reads TGTGCCAGCAGCTCCGCCGGGACTCTTGGAAACACCATATATTTT.

The chain carries TRBV4-3 and TRBJ1-1, with D unclear. The V end was cut by 4 bases, the J end by 0 bases, with 12 bases between. Germline V gene sequence: CDR1 LGHNA, CDR2 YSLEER. This CDR3 contains 15 residues. The CDR3 DNA sequence: TGCGCCAGCAGCCTCCTCGGAACGGTGAACACTGAAGCTTTCTTT. Translating gives CASSLLGTVNTEAFF.

This chain joins TRBV29-1 and TRBJ1-1, with no clear D. The CDR3 loop spans 11 amino acids. The V gene lost 4 bases and the J gene lost 3 bases, with 6 bases spanning the gap. Germline V gene data show CDR1 as SQVTM and CDR2 as ANQGSEA. This chain's CDR3 is CSVVGHTEAFF. The CDR3, as DNA: TGCAGCGTTGTGGGTCACACTGAAGCTTTCTTT.

The rearrangement joins TRBV7-9 to TRBJ2-3, with a weak D call TRBD1 (5 bases). Germline V gene data show CDR1 as SEHNR and CDR2 as FQNEAQ (reference sequence). The CDR3 is made up of 15 amino acids. Trimming removed 0 bases from V and 2 bases from J, with 9 bases in between. CDR3 sequence (DNA): TGTGCCAGCAGCTTAGCGGACACTTTCACAGATACGCAGTATTTT. It encodes CASSLADTFTDTQYF.

The V gene is TRBV28, the J gene TRBJ2-7; 13 bases match TRBD2. V shed 6 bases, J shed 3 bases, and the junction held 8 bases outside the gene matches. Looked up from germline, CDR1 is MDHEN and CDR2 is SYDVKM. The CDR3 is made up of 16 amino acids. CDR3 DNA: TGTGCCAGCAGATCCGGACTAGCGGGGGAGGGCTACGAGCAGTACTTC. It specifies CASRSGLAGEGYEQYF.

This rearrangement joins TRBV4-1 to TRBJ2-1, with 9 bases aligning to TRBD1. The CDR3 spans 18 residues. Germline values: CDR1 MGHRA, CDR2 YSYEKL. Trimming cost V 2 bases and J 5 bases; bases outside gene matches: 13. CDR3 protein: CASSQRGVGGQGNNEQFF. Written as DNA, the CDR3 is TGCGCCAGCAGCCAAAGGGGGGTAGGGGGACAGGGTAACAATGAGCAGTTCTTC.

V is TRBV10-3 and J is TRBJ2-5, with TRBD1 matching 7 bases. Germline V gives CDR1 ENHRY, CDR2 SYGVKD. There are 13 residues in the CDR3. V was pared by 5 bases and J by 2 bases, with 2 bases of the junction left unmatched. DNA for the CDR3: TGTGCCATCAGTCGACAGGGTCAAGAGACCCAGTACTTC. Translating gives CAISRQGQETQYF.

The sample holds a few counts of this clone. The V call is TRBV7-8, the J call TRBJ1-5; tentative D call: TRBD1 (5 bases). V shed 3 bases and J shed 4 bases, with 10 bases lying between them. The CDR3 is 14 residues long. CDR1 is SGHVS, CDR2 FQNEAQ, per germline. CDR3 residues: CASSLGLYNQPQHF. In DNA, the CDR3 is TGTGCCAGCAGCTTGGGACTGTATAATCAGCCCCAGCATTTT.